Below are 24 T cell receptor beta chains sequenced from a single sample in a study of blood T cell repertoires in COVID-19 (dated by TCRdb to 2018 to 2021). Libraries were prepared through the immunoSEQ multiplex PCR assay. TCRdb holds this immuneACCESS table with in-frame rearrangements only. Some clones are missing; in checked studies, unresolved V genes explain under half, and the rest has no known cause. Recorded for this sample are almost 500,000 clones; about 88% of them occurred a single time. The biggest ten clones account for 6.5% to 9.5% of the sample. The source material was PBMCs or T cells enriched from blood (not recorded which). These receptor sequences come from a woman in her sixties or seventies who had recovered from COVID-19.

This clone has just one count. The chain joins TRBV7-9 to TRBJ2-1, with 9 bases lining up with TRBD2. In germline, CDR1 is SEHNR, CDR2 FQNEAQ (reference sequence). CDR3 length: 19 amino acids. Trimming cost V 5 bases and J 8 bases; bases outside gene matches: 22. This CDR3 reads CASSPPVTIAGAPTDEQFF. Written as DNA, the CDR3 is TGTGCCAGCAGCCCCCCTGTTACGATAGCGGGGGCCCCAACGGATGAGCAGTTCTTC.

The count of this clone is one. The chain links TRBV5-1 to TRBJ1-2; 9 nucleotides align to TRBD1. With V trimmed by 3 bases and J by 8 bases, 11 bases remained unmatched. This CDR3 contains 15 residues. The germline V gene has CDR1 SGHRS and CDR2 YFSETQ. CDR3 residues: CASSWGQGEGSGYTF. CDR3 sequence (DNA): TGCGCCAGCAGCTGGGGACAGGGCGAGGGCAGCGGCTACACCTTC.

In its sample, this clone was seen once. This sequence joins TRBV19 and TRBJ1-5, with D tentatively TRBD1 (5 bases). The V and J ends lost 7 bases and 9 bases respectively, with 13 bases between them. Germline V gene sequence: CDR1 LNHDA, CDR2 SQIVND (reference sequence). This CDR3 spans 12 amino acids. As DNA, the CDR3 is TGTGCCAGTACCCAGGGCTGGGGGCCCCAGCATTTT. Translation gives CASTQGWGPQHF.

This chain connects TRBV2 to TRBJ2-3, with a possible D match to TRBD1 (6 bases). The germline V and J ends were trimmed by 3 bases and 6 bases, with 10 bases remaining between them. This CDR3 contains 13 residues. Germline V gives CDR1 SNHLY, CDR2 FYNNEI. Here the CDR3 DNA reads TGTGCCAGCAGTGAGGACCAGGGGGATACGCAGTATTTT. Protein sequence: CASSEDQGDTQYF. The variable domain in full, completed from reference TRBV2 and TRBJ2-3, reads EPEVTQTPSHQVTQMGQEVILRCVPISNHLYFYWYRQILGQKVEFLVSFYNNEISEKSEIFDDQFSVERPDGSNFTLKIRSTKLEDSAMYFCASSEDQGDTQYFGPGTRLTVL.

This clone was recorded once. The rearrangement uses TRBV12-5 and TRBJ2-5; D is perhaps TRBD2 (5 bases). Germline V CDR1 and CDR2: LGHNT, FRNRAP. CDR3 length: 17 amino acids. With 0 bases removed from V and 4 bases from J, the gap between germline ends came to 18 bases. In nucleotides, the CDR3 is TGTGCTAGTGGTTTGGTAGTGCGGGCCAGAGGCGGAGAGACCCAGTACTTC. Amino acids: CASGLVVRARGGETQYF.

This clone was observed once. The V call is TRBV5-5, the J call TRBJ2-6; 7 nucleotides match TRBD1. CDR1 is SGHKS and CDR2 is YYEKEE in the germline V gene (reference sequence). The CDR3 loop spans 20 amino acids. V shed 4 bases and J 0 bases; nucleotides not matched to a gene: 16. The CDR3 bases are TGTGCCAGCAGCCTATTAACGGACAGGCGTTCCTCCTCTGGGGCCAACGTCCTGACTTTC. Translation: CASSLLTDRRSSSGANVLTF.

This chain joins TRBV19 and TRBJ1-2; TRBD1 agrees at 12 bases. CDR1 and CDR2 (germline): LNHDA, SQIVND (reference sequence). Trimming removed 9 bases from V and 1 base from J; junction bases left unmatched: 9. The CDR3 is 16 residues long. CDR3 protein: CASRPGQGAVNYGYTF. As DNA, the CDR3 is TGTGCCAGCAGACCGGGACAGGGGGCTGTTAACTATGGCTACACCTTC. The full variable domain, in which reference TRBV19 and TRBJ1-2 provide the parts outside the CDR3, is DGGITQSPKYLFRKEGQNVTLSCEQNLNHDAMYWYRQDPGQGLRLIYYSQIVNDFQKGDIAEGYSVSREKKESFPLTVTSAQKNPTAFYLCASRPGQGAVNYGYTFGSGTRLTVV.

The CDR3 region is CASSQGLAGVNTGELFF. CDR3 nucleotide sequence: TGCGCCAGCAGCCAGGGACTAGCGGGGGTTAACACCGGGGAGCTGTTTTTT. V gene TRBV4-1 combines with J gene TRBJ2-2; 14 nucleotides agree with TRBD2. The germline CDR1 and CDR2 sequences are MGHRA and YSYEKL. The CDR3 runs to 17 residues. J was trimmed by 2 bases and V by 3 bases; bases with no gene match: 2.

This clone was observed once. The chain couples TRBV10-3 to TRBJ1-2; weak D call: TRBD1 (6 bases). There are 14 residues in the CDR3. Germline values: CDR1 ENHRY, CDR2 SYGVKD. V lost 3 bases and J 8 bases, leaving 16 bases between the germline ends. The CDR3 loop is CAISDLFRGYGYTF. CDR3 sequence (DNA): TGTGCCATCAGTGACCTGTTCAGGGGTTACGGCTACACCTTC.

This clone was seen only once. The genes are TRBV10-2 and TRBJ1-4; perhaps TRBD1 as D (5 bases). This CDR3 region has 16 residues. Trimming removed 0 bases at V and 5 bases at J, with 13 bases between. The germline V gene encodes CDR1 WSHSY and CDR2 SAAADI. The CDR3, as DNA: TGCGCCAGCAGTGAGTCTCAGGGCATATCAAATGAAAAACTGTTTTTT. Translation gives CASSESQGISNEKLFF.

J is TRBJ1-1 and V is TRBV19; a weak D match, TRBD1 (5 bases). Germline CDR1 reads LNHDA; CDR2 reads SQIVND (reference sequence). The CDR3 has 17 residues. The germline V and J ends were trimmed by 3 bases and 1 base, with 18 bases remaining between them. The CDR3 protein is CASSMGGLGKANTEAFF. The CDR3 DNA is TGTGCCAGTAGTATGGGGGGTCTGGGGAAGGCGAACACTGAAGCTTTCTTT.

The chain is built from TRBV5-4 and TRBJ2-3; a weak D match, TRBD2 (6 bases). Germline CDR1 is SGHNT and CDR2 is YYREEE (reference sequence). The CDR3 sequence is 15 residues long. Trimming left V 4 bases short and J 0 bases short, with 12 bases between. The CDR3 region is CASSPGGFSTDTQYF. DNA of the CDR3: TGTGCCAGCAGCCCTGGAGGGTTCAGCACAGATACGCAGTATTTT.

V is TRBV2 and J is TRBJ1-5; 8 bases line up with TRBD1. The CDR3 has 14 amino acids. After removal of 7 bases from V and 5 bases from J, the junction contained 7 bases not matched to a gene. CDR1 is SNHLY and CDR2 is FYNNEI in the germline V gene. The CDR3 DNA reads as TGTGCCAGCAACAAACAGGGGGGGGATCAGCCCCAGCATTTT. Residues: CASNKQGGDQPQHF.

The V and J genes are TRBV24-1 and TRBJ2-1; 9 nucleotides line up with TRBD2. The CDR3 is 15 amino acids. The germline gives CDR1 KGHDR, CDR2 SFDVKD. V was clipped by 4 bases and J by 6 bases; unmatched bases: 6. The CDR3 DNA sequence: TGTGCCACCAGTGAGATGGGACTAGCCATCAATGAGCAGTTCTTC. It codes for CATSEMGLAINEQFF.

This clone is a singleton in its sample. J is TRBJ2-3 and V is TRBV2; 9 bases match TRBD2. Per germline, CDR1 SNHLY and CDR2 FYNNEI. The CDR3 runs 15 residues. J gave up 1 base and V 4 bases, and 3 bases lay outside the gene matches. CDR3 sequence (DNA): TGTGCCAGCAGTGTTTCTAGCGGGGGCACAGATACGCAGTATTTT. Protein sequence: CASSVSSGGTDTQYF.

The V and J genes are TRBV6-5 and TRBJ2-3; 10 nucleotides line up with TRBD1. This CDR3 has 16 residues. CDR1 MNHEY and CDR2 SVGAGI come from the germline V gene. The V segment lost 0 bases and the J segment 11 bases; nucleotides outside the gene matches: 11. In nucleotides, the CDR3 is TGTGCCAGCAGTTACTCTGTCCCATTGACAGGGGGCGTGCAGTATTTT. Residues: CASSYSVPLTGGVQYF.

V and J are TRBV7-9 and TRBJ2-2; D is uncertain. CDR1 and CDR2 (germline): SEHNR, FQNEAQ (reference sequence). The CDR3 totals 13 residues. Trimming pared 1 base from V and 5 bases from J, leaving 5 bases between. The CDR3, as DNA: TGTGCCAGCAGCTTAGACCAGACCGGGGAGCTGTTTTTT. Its translation: CASSLDQTGELFF.

This clone has more than one count but fewer than ten. This rearrangement joins TRBV27 to TRBJ2-2, with 10 positions matching TRBD1. J gave up 0 bases and V 5 bases, and 18 bases lay outside the gene matches. Germline V lookup: CDR1 MNHEY, CDR2 SMNVEV (reference sequence). This CDR3 spans 21 amino acids. CDR3: CASSPKRPGQGRGANTGELFF. For the CDR3, the DNA is TGTGCCAGCAGTCCAAAAAGACCGGGACAGGGGAGGGGAGCGAACACCGGGGAGCTGTTTTTT.

This chain uses TRBV13 with TRBJ1-4; no definite D call. Deletions cut 2 bases from V and 8 bases from J, with 6 bases between. This CDR3 has 12 residues. Germline CDR1 reads PRHDT; CDR2 reads FYEKMQ (reference sequence). Written as DNA, the CDR3 is TGTGCCAGCAGCTTAAGGAGCGAAAAACTGTTTTTT. Translated: CASSLRSEKLFF.

The chain links TRBV9 to TRBJ2-3; 10 nucleotides line up with TRBD2. The germline CDR1 and CDR2 sequences are SGDLS and YYNGEE. The CDR3 length is 16 residues. The V segment lost 5 bases and the J segment 4 bases; nucleotides outside the gene matches: 10. The CDR3 spells CASSSSGGAPSDTQYF. CDR3 nucleotide sequence: TGTGCCAGCAGTTCGAGCGGGGGGGCCCCGTCAGATACGCAGTATTTT.

With respect to this clone: Other DNA sequences in the same sample also yield this CDR3. V is TRBV5-1 and J is TRBJ2-2; D is ambiguous. The V end lost 5 bases, the J end lost 6 bases, and 5 bases lay between the germline ends. The germline V gene has CDR1 SGHRS and CDR2 YFSETQ. This CDR3 is built from 11 residues. The CDR3 DNA sequence: TGCGCCAGCAGAGGAGCCGGGGAGCTGTTTTTT. This encodes CASRGAGELFF.

The rearrangement uses TRBV18 and TRBJ1-1; TRBD1 agrees at 10 bases. Germline loops: CDR1 KGHSH, CDR2 LQKENI. This CDR3 has 15 amino acids. V lost 3 bases and J lost 5; bases outside the gene matches: 6. CDR3 DNA sequence: TGTGCCAGCTCACCGCCGGGACAGGGGTGGACTGAAGCTTTCTTT. As protein: CASSPPGQGWTEAFF. Looking up the rest from reference TRBV18 and TRBJ1-1 gives the full variable domain: NAGVMQNPRHLVRRRGQEARLRCSPMKGHSHVYWYRQLPEEGLKFMVYLQKENIIDESGMPKERFSAEFPKEGPSILRIQQVVRGDSAAYFCASSPPGQGWTEAFFGQGTRLTVV.

The chain has TRBV7-9 and TRBJ2-2; D is undetermined. Trimming pared 2 bases from V and 1 base from J, leaving 5 bases between. CDR3 length: 14 residues. The germline V gene has CDR1 SEHNR and CDR2 FQNEAQ (reference sequence). The CDR3 DNA reads TGTGCCAGCAGCTTACTGTTGAACACCGGGGAGCTGTTTTTT. Residues: CASSLLLNTGELFF.

About this clone itself: Other DNA sequences in this specimen translate into the identical CDR3. CDR3 region: CASSSGGRRGYTF. In nucleotides, the CDR3 is TGTGCCAGCAGTTCCGGGGGACGAAGAGGCTACACCTTC. V usage is TRBV12-3 or TRBV12-4 and J usage is TRBJ1-2; possibly TRBD1 for D (5 bases). Trimming took 4 bases from V and 8 from J, leaving 14 bases between them. The length of the CDR3 is 13 residues.